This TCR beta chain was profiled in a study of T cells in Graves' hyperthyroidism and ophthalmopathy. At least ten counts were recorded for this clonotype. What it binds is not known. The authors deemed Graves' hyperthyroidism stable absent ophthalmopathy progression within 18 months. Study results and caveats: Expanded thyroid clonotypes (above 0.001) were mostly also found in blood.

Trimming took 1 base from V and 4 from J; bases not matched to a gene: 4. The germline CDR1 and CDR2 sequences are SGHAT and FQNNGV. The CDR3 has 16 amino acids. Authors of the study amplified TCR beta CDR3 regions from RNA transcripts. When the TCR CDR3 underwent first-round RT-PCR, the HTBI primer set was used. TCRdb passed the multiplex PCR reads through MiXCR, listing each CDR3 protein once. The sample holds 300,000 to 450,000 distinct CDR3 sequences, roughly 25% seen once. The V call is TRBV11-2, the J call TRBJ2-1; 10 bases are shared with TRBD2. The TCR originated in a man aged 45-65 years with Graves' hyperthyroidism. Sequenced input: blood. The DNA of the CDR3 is TGTGCCAGCAGCTTAGTGGCGACTAGCGGGTACAATGAGCAGTTCTTC. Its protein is CASSLVATSGYNEQFF.